A selection of T cell receptor beta chains follows, all from one sample in a study of blood T cell repertoires in COVID-19. Data came from immunoSEQ multiplex PCR; TCRdb stores just in-frame clones and leaves some out. Among about 60,000 clones, 80% to 85% were seen once, and the ten largest hold under 50%. Input material: peripheral blood. The receptors were sampled from a human donor in a cohort sampled during active COVID-19. CDR3s include the opening cysteine and the closing phenylalanine or tryptophan. Fields, in order: J gene, V gene, clone size, D gene, CDR3 DNA, CDR3 protein. D genes are given only for firm matches. Size is omitted from some rows. Given values are once, few, many or a class for expanded clones.

J: TRBJ2-1
V: TRBV6-5
size: NA
D: TRBD2
DNA: TGTGCCAGCAGTTACTCGACTAGCGGTCAGGGTGAGCAGTTCTTC
CDR3: CASSYSTSGQGEQFF

J: TRBJ1-2
V: TRBV9
size: NA
D: NA
DNA: TGTGCCAGCAGCGTGGGGGGCTATGGCTACACCTTC
CDR3: CASSVGGYGYTF

J: TRBJ2-3
V: TRBV28
size: once
D: TRBD1
DNA: TGTGCCAGCAGTACCCGACAGGGGTCAGATACGCAGTATTTT
CDR3: CASSTRQGSDTQYF

J: TRBJ1-5
V: TRBV19
size: NA
D: NA
DNA: TGTGCCAGTAGTATCGTCGGGGAAAATCAGCCCCAGCATTTT
CDR3: CASSIVGENQPQHF

J: TRBJ2-7
V: TRBV11-2
size: NA
D: NA
DNA: TGTGCCAGCAGCTTAGCCTTACAGGGCTACGAGCAGTACTTC
CDR3: CASSLALQGYEQYF

J: TRBJ1-2
V: TRBV6-5
size: NA
D: NA
DNA: TGTGCCAGCAGTTATTTTATCGCAGGGAGGGACTATGGCTACACCTTC
CDR3: CASSYFIAGRDYGYTF

J: TRBJ1-1
V: TRBV7-8
size: once
D: NA
DNA: TGTGCCAGCAGCCCTCCCAGAAACACTGAAGCTTTCTTT
CDR3: CASSPPRNTEAFF

J: TRBJ1-3
V: TRBV7-7
size: NA
D: NA
DNA: TGTGCCAGCAGCCCCGGGGGGGGTGGTGGAAACACCATATATTTT
CDR3: CASSPGGGGGNTIYF

J: TRBJ1-2
V: TRBV7-2
size: NA
D: NA
DNA: TGTGCCAGCAGCTTAGCGCAGTCGGGGAACTATGGCTACACCTTC
CDR3: CASSLAQSGNYGYTF

J: TRBJ2-1
V: TRBV28
size: NA
D: TRBD1
DNA: TGTGCCAGCAGTTCCGACCGCGCCGGGACAGGGAACAATGAGCAGTTCTTC
CDR3: CASSSDRAGTGNNEQFF

J: TRBJ2-3
V: TRBV27
size: NA
D: NA
DNA: TGTGCCAGCAGAAGGACGGGGGGCACAGATACGCAGTATTTT
CDR3: CASRRTGGTDTQYF

J: TRBJ2-2
V: TRBV19
size: few
D: NA
DNA: TGTGCCAGTAGTCTGGGTATAGGGGCCGGGGAGCTGTTTTTT
CDR3: CASSLGIGAGELFF

J: TRBJ1-5
V: TRBV7-9
size: NA
D: TRBD1
DNA: TGTGCCAGCAGCGAAGACAGGGTCTCTCAGCCCCAGCATTTT
CDR3: CASSEDRVSQPQHF

J: TRBJ2-3
V: TRBV30
size: NA
D: TRBD1
DNA: TGTGCCTGGAGGCAGGGGACAGGACCTGTGGGGCAGTATTTT
CDR3: CAWRQGTGPVGQYF

J: TRBJ2-7
V: TRBV29-1
size: once
D: NA
DNA: TGCAGCGTTGAAGTACGAGGGTCACTGTACTTC
CDR3: CSVEVRGSLYF

J: TRBJ1-1
V: TRBV5-1
size: once
D: NA
DNA: TGCGCCAGCAGCTTGGAGACTCCAACATCTGAAGCTTTCTTT
CDR3: CASSLETPTSEAFF

J: TRBJ1-5
V: TRBV19
size: NA
D: NA
DNA: TGTGCCAGTAGTATTGACCGGGGTGGGAATCAGCCCCAGCATTTT
CDR3: CASSIDRGGNQPQHF

J: TRBJ1-1
V: TRBV10-3
size: few
D: NA
DNA: TGTGCCATCAGTGCTGACAGGACCCTGAACGGAGCTTTCTTT
CDR3: CAISADRTLNGAFF

J: TRBJ1-5
V: TRBV18
size: NA
D: NA
DNA: TGTGCCAGCTCCCCCGCAGGGGCTAGTCAGCCCCAGCATTTT
CDR3: CASSPAGASQPQHF

J: TRBJ2-7
V: TRBV10-2
size: NA
D: TRBD1
DNA: TGCGCCAGCAGTCGGGACAGGGTCTACGAGCAGTACTTC
CDR3: CASSRDRVYEQYF

J: TRBJ2-3
V: TRBV9
size: NA
D: TRBD1
DNA: TGTGCCAGCAGCCACCAAGGGGGCGCAGATACGCAGTATTTT
CDR3: CASSHQGGADTQYF

J: TRBJ2-7
V: TRBV19
size: NA
D: TRBD2
DNA: TGTGCCAGCTCCTTTGGCGGGGGCTCCTACGAGCAGTACTTC
CDR3: CASSFGGGSYEQYF

J: TRBJ1-4
V: TRBV18
size: NA
D: NA
DNA: TGTGCCAGCTCACCCCCTCAGGGGCTGGGGAATGAAAAACTGTTTTTT
CDR3: CASSPPQGLGNEKLFF

J: TRBJ1-1
V: TRBV7-8
size: once
D: NA
DNA: TGTGCCAGCAGCTTCAGGATGCACACTGAAGCTTTCTTT
CDR3: CASSFRMHTEAFF

J: TRBJ1-1
V: TRBV12-5
size: NA
D: NA
DNA: TGTGCTAGTGGTCTAGGGAACACTGAAGCTTTCTTT
CDR3: CASGLGNTEAFF